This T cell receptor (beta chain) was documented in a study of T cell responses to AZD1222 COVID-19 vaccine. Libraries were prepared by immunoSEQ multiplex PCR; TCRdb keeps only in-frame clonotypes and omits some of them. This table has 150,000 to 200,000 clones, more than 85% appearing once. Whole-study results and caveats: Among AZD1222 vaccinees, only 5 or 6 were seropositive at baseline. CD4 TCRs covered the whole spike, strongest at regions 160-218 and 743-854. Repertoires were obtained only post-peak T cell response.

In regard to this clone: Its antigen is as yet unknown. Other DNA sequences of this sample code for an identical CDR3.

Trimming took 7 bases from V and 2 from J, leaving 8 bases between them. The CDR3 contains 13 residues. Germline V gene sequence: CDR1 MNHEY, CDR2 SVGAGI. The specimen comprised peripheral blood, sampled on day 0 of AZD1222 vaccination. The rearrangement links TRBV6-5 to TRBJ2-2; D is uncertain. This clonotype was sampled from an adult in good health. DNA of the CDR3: TGTGCCAGCAACCCTCCCAACACCGGGGAGCTGTTTTTT. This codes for CASNPPNTGELFF.